Listed below are T cell receptor beta chains from one sample, sequenced in a study of blood T cells in healthy people across ages. In TCRdb, the 5' RACE reads were re-called with MiXCR into one record per CDR3 protein. This sample has nearly 800,000 distinct CDR3 sequences, with around 25% found just once. These records were also assigned to another study, of T cells of mothers and their children.

Sequences were obtained from blood. These receptor sequences come from a boy aged 5 to 17 in good health. Each CDR3 is given with its conserved first and last residue. The D gene is left open where the match is weak. Some rows have no size entry. The others give once, few or many, or a class for an expanded clone.

J,size,D,V,DNA,CDR3
TRBJ2-4,few,TRBD2,TRBV28,TGTGCCAGCAGCCCCCTTGCGGGACTAGCGGGAGTGTCGGCCAAAAACATTCAGTACTTC,CASSPLAGLAGVSAKNIQYF
TRBJ1-1,few,NA,TRBV15,TGTGCCACCAGCAGAGATCGCGGTCGGGGTGGGAACACTGAAGCTTTCTTT,CATSRDRGRGGNTEAFF
TRBJ2-7,NA,TRBD1,TRBV7-8,TGTGCCAGCAGCCCGCGGACAGGGGCCACTTACGAGCAGTACTTC,CASSPRTGATYEQYF
TRBJ2-4,few,TRBD1,TRBV6-5,TGTGCCAGCGCAAAGGGGACAGGGGAAAACATTCAGTGCTTC,CASAKGTGENIQCF
TRBJ2-7,NA,TRBD2,TRBV6-2/TRBV6-3,TGTGCCAGCAGTTACCTTCCTAGCGGGGGACCATCCTACGAGCAGTACTTC,CASSYLPSGGPSYEQYF
TRBJ2-1,NA,NA,TRBV7-2,TGTGCCAGCAGCTTAGTAGCCGGACATGACCACAATGAGCAGTTCTTC,CASSLVAGHDHNEQFF
TRBJ2-7,NA,NA,TRBV21-1,TGTGCCAGCAGCAAAGTCAGGAAGGGGGACTACGAGCAGTACTTC,CASSKVRKGDYEQYF
TRBJ2-3,NA,TRBD2,TRBV24-1,TGTGCCACCAGTGATCGCGGGGGGGCATACGATACGCAGTATTTT,CATSDRGGAYDTQYF
TRBJ2-7,many,TRBD1,TRBV5-1,TGTGCCAGCAGCTGGGACAGGGGCTACGAGCAGTACTTC,CASSWDRGYEQYF
TRBJ2-5,few,NA,TRBV29-1,TGCAGCGTTGCAACAGAGACCCAGTACTTC,CSVATETQYF
TRBJ1-2,NA,NA,TRBV5-1,TGCGCCAGCAGCTTGGTTTCGGACAACAACTATGGCTACACCTTC,CASSLVSDNNYGYTF
TRBJ1-5,NA,NA,TRBV28,TGTGCCAGCAGCCCGTGTGGCAATCAGCCCCAGCATTTT,CASSPCGNQPQHF
TRBJ1-2,few,NA,TRBV4-2,TGTGCCAGCAGCCAAGCGGACGGGAACTATGGCTACACCTTC,CASSQADGNYGYTF
TRBJ2-4,NA,TRBD1,TRBV2,TGTGCCAGCAGCTCGGACAGGGCGCTAGCCAAAAACATTCAGTACTTC,CASSSDRALAKNIQYF
TRBJ1-2,NA,NA,TRBV10-2,TGCGCCAGCAGTGAAGGGACACCCCATGGCTACACCTTC,CASSEGTPHGYTF
TRBJ2-5,many,NA,TRBV2,TGTGCCAGCAGTCGGGACGAAGAGACCCAGTACTTC,CASSRDEETQYF
TRBJ2-3,few,NA,TRBV29-1,TGCAGCGCAGGTGGGCCGGGTTGGACAGATACGCAGTATTTT,CSAGGPGWTDTQYF
TRBJ2-1,few,TRBD2,TRBV2,TGTGCCAGCAGTTTATCGGGGACTACGGTTTCATACAATGAGCAGTTCTTC,CASSLSGTTVSYNEQFF
TRBJ1-5,once,TRBD1,TRBV20-1,TGCAGTGCTATTGGGACAGGACATAGCAATCAGCCCCAGCATTTT,CSAIGTGHSNQPQHF
TRBJ1-2,NA,NA,TRBV20-1,TGCAGTGCCCCGCCCAGGACCGCCGCGAACTATGGCTACACCTTC,CSAPPRTAANYGYTF
TRBJ2-5,NA,TRBD2,TRBV3-1,TGTGCCAGCAGCCTTGGGACTAGCCGGGACAAGCAGTACTTC,CASSLGTSRDKQYF
TRBJ2-7,few,TRBD1,TRBV28,TGTGCCAGCAGTTCCACATACAGGGGTGCCTACGAGCAGTACTTC,CASSSTYRGAYEQYF
TRBJ2-1,few,NA,TRBV9,TGTGCCAGCAGCGCTGCACTGAGCTCCTACAATGGGCAGTTCTTC,CASSAALSSYNGQFF
TRBJ2-5,few,NA,TRBV10-3,TGTGCCATCAGTGAGGGTGAAAGGGGATTTCTCCAAGAGACCCAGTACTTC,CAISEGERGFLQETQYF
TRBJ2-1,few,TRBD1,TRBV7-3,TGTGCCAGCAGCTTAGGACAGGGAGCTGAGCAGTTCTTC,CASSLGQGAEQFF
TRBJ1-4,NA,NA,TRBV20-1,TGCAGTGCTAGTCGGCAGGGGAATGAAAAACTGTTTTTT,CSASRQGNEKLFF
TRBJ1-6,NA,NA,TRBV3-1,TGTGCCAGCAGCCAAGATCCGGACCGGAGGTATAATTCACCCCTCCACTTT,CASSQDPDRRYNSPLHF
TRBJ2-1,few,TRBD1,TRBV3-1,TGTGCCAGCAGTCGCACAGGGGCTCGAGGCTACAATGAGCAGTTCTTC,CASSRTGARGYNEQFF